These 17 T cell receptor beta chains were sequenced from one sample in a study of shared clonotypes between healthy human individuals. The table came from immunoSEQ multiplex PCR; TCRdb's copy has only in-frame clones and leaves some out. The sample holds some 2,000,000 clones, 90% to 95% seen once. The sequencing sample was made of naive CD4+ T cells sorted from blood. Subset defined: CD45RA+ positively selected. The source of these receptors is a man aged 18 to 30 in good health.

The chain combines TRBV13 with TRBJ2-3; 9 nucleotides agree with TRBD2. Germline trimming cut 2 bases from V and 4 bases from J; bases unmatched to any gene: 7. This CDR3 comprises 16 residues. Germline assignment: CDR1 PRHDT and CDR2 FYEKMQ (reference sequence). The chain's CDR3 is CASSLPLLAGADTQYF. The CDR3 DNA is TGTGCCAGCAGCTTACCCCTCTTAGCGGGAGCAGATACGCAGTATTTT. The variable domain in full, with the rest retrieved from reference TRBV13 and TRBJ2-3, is AAGVIQSPRHLIKEKRETATLKCYPIPRHDTVYWYQQGPGQDPQFLISFYEKMQSDKGSIPDRFSAQQFSDYHSELNMSSLELGDSALYFCASSLPLLAGADTQYFGPGTRLTVL.

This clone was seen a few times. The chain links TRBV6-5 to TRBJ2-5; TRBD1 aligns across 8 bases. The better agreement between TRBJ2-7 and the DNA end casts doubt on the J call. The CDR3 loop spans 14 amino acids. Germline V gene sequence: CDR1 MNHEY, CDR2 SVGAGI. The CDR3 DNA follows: TGTGCCAGCAGTCACGGGACAGGTATCTACGAGCAGTACTTC. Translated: CASSHGTGIYEQYF.

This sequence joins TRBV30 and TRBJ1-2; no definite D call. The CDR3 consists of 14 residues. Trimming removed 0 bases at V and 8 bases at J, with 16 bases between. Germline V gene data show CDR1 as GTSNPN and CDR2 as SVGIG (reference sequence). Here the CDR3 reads CAWSVPGSRLGYTF. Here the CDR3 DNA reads TGTGCCTGGAGTGTACCCGGCAGCCGGCTCGGCTACACCTTC.

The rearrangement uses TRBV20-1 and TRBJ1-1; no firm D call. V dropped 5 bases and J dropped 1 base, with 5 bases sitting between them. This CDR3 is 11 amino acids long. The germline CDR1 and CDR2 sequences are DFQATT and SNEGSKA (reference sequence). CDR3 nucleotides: TGCAGTGCTGTAAGGAACACTGAAGCTTTCTTT. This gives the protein CSAVRNTEAFF.

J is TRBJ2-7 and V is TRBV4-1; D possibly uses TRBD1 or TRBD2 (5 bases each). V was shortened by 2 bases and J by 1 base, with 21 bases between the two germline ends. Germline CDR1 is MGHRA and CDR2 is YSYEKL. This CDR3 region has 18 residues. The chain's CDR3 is CASSQISPRGGLSYEQYF. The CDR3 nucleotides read TGCGCCAGCAGCCAAATCTCCCCTCGGGGCGGGCTATCCTACGAGCAGTACTTC.

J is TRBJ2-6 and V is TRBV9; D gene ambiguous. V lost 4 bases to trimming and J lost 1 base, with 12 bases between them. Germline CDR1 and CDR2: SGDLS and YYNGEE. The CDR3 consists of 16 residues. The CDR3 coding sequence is TGTGCCAGCAGCATCAGCGTGCTGTCTGGGGCCAACGTCCTGACTTTC. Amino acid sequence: CASSISVLSGANVLTF.

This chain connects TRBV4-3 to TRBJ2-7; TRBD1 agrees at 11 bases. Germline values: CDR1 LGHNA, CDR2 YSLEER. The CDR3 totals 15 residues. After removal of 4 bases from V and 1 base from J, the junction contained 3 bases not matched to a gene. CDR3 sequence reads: CASSPDRGLSYEQYF. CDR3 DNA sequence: TGCGCCAGCAGCCCGGACAGGGGGCTATCCTACGAGCAGTACTTC.

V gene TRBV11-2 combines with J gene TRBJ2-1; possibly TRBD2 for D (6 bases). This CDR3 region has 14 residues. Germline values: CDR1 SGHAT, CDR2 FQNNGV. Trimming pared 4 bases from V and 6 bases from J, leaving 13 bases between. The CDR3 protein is CASSSTERANEQFF. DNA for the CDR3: TGTGCCAGCAGCTCGACAGAGCGGGCCAATGAGCAGTTCTTC.

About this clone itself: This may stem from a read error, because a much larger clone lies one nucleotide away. The CDR3 coding sequence is TGTGCCTGGAGTTTGGAGATGGGACGAGCTTTCTTT. Translating gives CAWSLEMGRAFF. The V gene is TRBV30, the J gene TRBJ1-1, with a possible D match to TRBD1 (5 bases). This CDR3 has 12 residues. Trimming shortened V by 2 bases and J by 10 bases, and 14 bases separated the two germline ends. Germline assignment: CDR1 GTSNPN and CDR2 SVGIG (reference sequence).

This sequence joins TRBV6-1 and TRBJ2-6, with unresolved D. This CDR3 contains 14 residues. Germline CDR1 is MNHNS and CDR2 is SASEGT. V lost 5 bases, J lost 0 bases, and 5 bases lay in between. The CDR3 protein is CASSTGSGANVLTF. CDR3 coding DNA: TGTGCCAGCAGTACGGGCTCTGGGGCCAACGTCCTGACTTTC.

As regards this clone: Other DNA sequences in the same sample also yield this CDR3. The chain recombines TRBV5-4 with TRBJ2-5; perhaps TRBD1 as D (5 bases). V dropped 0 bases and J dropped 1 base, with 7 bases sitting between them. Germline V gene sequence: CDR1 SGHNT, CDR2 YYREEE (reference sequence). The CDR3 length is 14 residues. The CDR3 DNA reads TGTGCCAGCAGCTTGGGCCAGGGCCAAGAGACCCAGTACTTC. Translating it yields CASSLGQGQETQYF.

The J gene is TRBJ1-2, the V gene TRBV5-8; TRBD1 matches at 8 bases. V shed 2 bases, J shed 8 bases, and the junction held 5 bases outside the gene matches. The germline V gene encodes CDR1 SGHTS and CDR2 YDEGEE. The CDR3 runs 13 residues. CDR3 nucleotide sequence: TGTGCCAGCAGCTTCGACAGGGGCGGCGGCTACACCTTC. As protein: CASSFDRGGGYTF. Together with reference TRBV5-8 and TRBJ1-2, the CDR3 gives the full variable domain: EAGVTQSPTHLIKTRGQQATLRCSPISGHTSVYWYQQALGLGLQFLLWYDEGEERNRGNFPPRFSGRQFPNYSSELNVNALELEDSALYLCASSFDRGGGYTFGSGTRLTVV.

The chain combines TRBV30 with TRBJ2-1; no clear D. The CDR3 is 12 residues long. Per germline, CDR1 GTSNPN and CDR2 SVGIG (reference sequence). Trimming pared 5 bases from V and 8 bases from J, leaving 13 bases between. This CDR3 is CAWAPNPYEQFF. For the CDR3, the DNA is TGTGCCTGGGCCCCTAACCCCTATGAGCAGTTCTTC.

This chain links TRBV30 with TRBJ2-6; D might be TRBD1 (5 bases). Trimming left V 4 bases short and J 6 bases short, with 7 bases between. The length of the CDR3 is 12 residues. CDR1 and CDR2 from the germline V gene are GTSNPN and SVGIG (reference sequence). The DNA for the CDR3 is TGTGCCTGGACAGGGTCGGCCAACGTCCTGACTTTC. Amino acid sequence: CAWTGSANVLTF.

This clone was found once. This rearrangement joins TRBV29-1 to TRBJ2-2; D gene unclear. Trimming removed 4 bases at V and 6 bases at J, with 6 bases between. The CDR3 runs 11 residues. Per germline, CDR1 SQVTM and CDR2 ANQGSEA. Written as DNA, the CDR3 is TGCAGCGTTGGAGGTTCCGGGGAGCTGTTTTTT. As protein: CSVGGSGELFF.

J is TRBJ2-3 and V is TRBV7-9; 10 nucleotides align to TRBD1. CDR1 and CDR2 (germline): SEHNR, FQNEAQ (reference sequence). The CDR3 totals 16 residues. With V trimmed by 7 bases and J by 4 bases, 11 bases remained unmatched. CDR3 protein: CASNERRDRGPDTQYF. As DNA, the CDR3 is TGTGCCAGCAACGAGAGGCGGGACAGGGGCCCAGATACGCAGTATTTT.

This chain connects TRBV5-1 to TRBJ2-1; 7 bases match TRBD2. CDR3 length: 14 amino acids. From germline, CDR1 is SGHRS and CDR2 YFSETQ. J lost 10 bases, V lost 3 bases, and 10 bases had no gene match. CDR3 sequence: CASSSMDVGGEQFF. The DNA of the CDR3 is TGCGCCAGCAGCTCTATGGATGTGGGAGGGGAGCAGTTCTTC.